Listed here are 6 T cell receptor beta chains from one sample, sequenced in a study of shared clonotypes between healthy human individuals. Measured with immunoSEQ multiplex PCR; TCRdb has only the in-frame clones, and not every one. Altogether fewer than 850,000 clones are present, around 90% being singletons, with the ten largest covering more than 30%. Source material: memory CD8+ T cells from PBMCs. This sample's subset: CD45RO+ cells pooled with CCR7-negative TemRA cells. Receptors were obtained from a man aged 18 to 30 in good health. Some clones in this sample may be carry-over from other donors' samples.

The rearrangement uses TRBV7-6 and TRBJ2-3, with 12 bases matching TRBD2. The CDR3 totals 17 residues. The germline gives CDR1 SGHVS, CDR2 FNYEAQ. V trimming: 0 bases; J trimming: 3 bases; junction bases outside the gene matches: 4. CDR3 residues: CASSLASSGRGTDTQYF. The CDR3 nucleotides are TGTGCCAGCAGCTTAGCGTCTAGCGGGAGGGGGACAGATACGCAGTATTTT.

The gene calls are TRBV7-9 and TRBJ2-5; the D gene could be TRBD1 or TRBD2 (5 bases each). The CDR3 runs to 16 residues. The V end lost 5 bases, the J end lost 2 bases, and 18 bases lay between the germline ends. In germline, CDR1 is SEHNR, CDR2 FQNEAQ (reference sequence). CDR3: CASSRVLVGPQETQYF. The CDR3 DNA is TGTGCCAGCAGCCGGGTCCTTGTGGGACCTCAAGAGACCCAGTACTTC. Looking up the rest from reference TRBV7-9 and TRBJ2-5 gives the full variable domain: DTGVSQNPRHKITKRGQNVTFRCDPISEHNRLYWYRQTLGQGPEFLTYFQNEAQLEKSRLLSDRFSAERPKGSFSTLEIQRTEQGDSAMYLCASSRVLVGPQETQYFGPGTRLLVL.

The chain carries TRBV20-1 and TRBJ2-7; TRBD2 matches at 7 bases. The CDR3 is 11 amino acids. Germline CDR1 reads DFQATT; CDR2 reads SNEGSKA (reference sequence). V was clipped by 3 bases and J by 13 bases; unmatched bases: 9. DNA for the CDR3: TGCAGTGCTAGCGGTGGCGGGAGATTCTACTTC. Translation gives CSASGGGRFYF.

This chain links TRBV15 with TRBJ1-2, with D tentatively TRBD1 (5 bases). CDR1 and CDR2 from the germline V gene are LNHNV and YYDKDF (reference sequence). Trimming stripped 1 base from V and 6 bases from J, with 18 bases between. The length of the CDR3 is 16 residues. The DNA of the CDR3 is TGTGCCACCAGCAGAGCTAAAGGGACCCCGTTGGATGGCTACACCTTC. Translation: CATSRAKGTPLDGYTF.

This rearrangement joins TRBV28 to TRBJ2-1; no clear D. CDR3 size: 14 residues. The germline gives CDR1 MDHEN, CDR2 SYDVKM. The V end was cut by 10 bases, the J end by 4 bases, with 17 bases between. CDR3 amino acids: CATLGASLYNEQFF. The CDR3 coding sequence is TGTGCCACCCTCGGTGCCAGCCTATACAATGAGCAGTTCTTC.

J is TRBJ1-4 and V is TRBV9, with TRBD1 as a possible D gene (5 bases). This CDR3 comprises 12 residues. Germline CDR1 and CDR2: SGDLS and YYNGEE. Trimming left V 4 bases short and J 8 bases short, with 9 bases between. The CDR3 DNA sequence: TGTGCCAGCAGCCCTGGGGGGGAAAAACTGTTTTTT. The encoded protein is CASSPGGEKLFF.